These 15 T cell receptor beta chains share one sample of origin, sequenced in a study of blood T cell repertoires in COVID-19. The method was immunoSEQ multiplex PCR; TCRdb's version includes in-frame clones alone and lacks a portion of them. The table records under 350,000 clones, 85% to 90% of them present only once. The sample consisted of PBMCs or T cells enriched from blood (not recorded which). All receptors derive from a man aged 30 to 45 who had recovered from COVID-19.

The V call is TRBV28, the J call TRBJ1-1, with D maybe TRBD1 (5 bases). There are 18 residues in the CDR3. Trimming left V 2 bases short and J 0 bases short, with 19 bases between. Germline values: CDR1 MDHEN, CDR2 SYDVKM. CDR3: CASSLQSGAANMNTEAFF. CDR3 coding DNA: TGTGCCAGCAGTTTACAGTCTGGGGCAGCCAATATGAACACTGAAGCTTTCTTT.

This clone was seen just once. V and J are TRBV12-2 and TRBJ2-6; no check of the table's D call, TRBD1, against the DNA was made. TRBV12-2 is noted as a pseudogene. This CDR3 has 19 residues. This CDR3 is CASRPRPGAKASGANVLTF. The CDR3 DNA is TGTGCAAGTCGGCCCAGACCAGGGGCCAAGGCCTCTGGGGCCAACGTCCTGACTTTC.

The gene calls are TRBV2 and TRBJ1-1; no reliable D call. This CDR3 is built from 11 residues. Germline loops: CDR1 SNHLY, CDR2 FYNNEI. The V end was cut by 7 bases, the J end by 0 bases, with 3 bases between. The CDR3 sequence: CASTMNTEAFF. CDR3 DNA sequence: TGTGCCAGCACCATGAACACTGAAGCTTTCTTT.

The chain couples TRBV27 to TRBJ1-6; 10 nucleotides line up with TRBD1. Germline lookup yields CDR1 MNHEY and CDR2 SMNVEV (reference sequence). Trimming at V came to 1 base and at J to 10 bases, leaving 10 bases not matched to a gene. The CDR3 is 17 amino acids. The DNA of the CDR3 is TGTGCCAGCAGTTTATTCGCGGGACAGGGGTTTGTCTCACCCCTCCACTTT. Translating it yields CASSLFAGQGFVSPLHF.

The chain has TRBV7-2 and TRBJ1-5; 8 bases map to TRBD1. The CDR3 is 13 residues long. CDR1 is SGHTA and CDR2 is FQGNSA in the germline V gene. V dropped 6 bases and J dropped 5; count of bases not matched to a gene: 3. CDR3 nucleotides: TGTGCCAGCAGTCCACAGGGGGATCAGCCCCAGCATTTT. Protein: CASSPQGDQPQHF.

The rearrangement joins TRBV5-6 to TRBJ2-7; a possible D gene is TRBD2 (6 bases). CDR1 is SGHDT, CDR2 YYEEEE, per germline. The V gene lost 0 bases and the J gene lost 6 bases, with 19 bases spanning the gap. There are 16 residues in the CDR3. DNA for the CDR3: TGTGCCAGCAGCTTGGGATACGTGGAGGGGATCTCCGAGCAGTACTTC. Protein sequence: CASSLGYVEGISEQYF.

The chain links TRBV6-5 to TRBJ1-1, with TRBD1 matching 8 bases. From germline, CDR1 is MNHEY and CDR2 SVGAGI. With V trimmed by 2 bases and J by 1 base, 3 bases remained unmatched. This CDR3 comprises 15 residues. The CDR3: CASSYGQGANTEAFF. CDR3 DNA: TGTGCCAGCAGTTACGGTCAGGGGGCGAACACTGAAGCTTTCTTT.

The CDR3 is CASTGRGWGEQFF. The CDR3, as DNA: TGTGCCAGCACGGGCAGGGGGTGGGGTGAGCAGTTCTTC. The rearrangement joins TRBV3-1 (or the pseudogene TRBV3-2) to TRBJ2-1; TRBD1 aligns across 7 bases. CDR1 and CDR2 (germline): LGHDT, YNNKEL (reference sequence). The V and J ends lost 7 bases and 9 bases, in that order; junction bases with no gene match: 9. This CDR3 is 13 amino acids long.

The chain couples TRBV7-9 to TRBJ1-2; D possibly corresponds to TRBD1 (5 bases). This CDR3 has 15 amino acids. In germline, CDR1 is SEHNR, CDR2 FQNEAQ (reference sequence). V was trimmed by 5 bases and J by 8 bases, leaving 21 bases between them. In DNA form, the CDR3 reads TGTGCCAGCAGCCAAGATTCAGGGAGGGTTGGCGGCTACACCTTC. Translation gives CASSQDSGRVGGYTF.

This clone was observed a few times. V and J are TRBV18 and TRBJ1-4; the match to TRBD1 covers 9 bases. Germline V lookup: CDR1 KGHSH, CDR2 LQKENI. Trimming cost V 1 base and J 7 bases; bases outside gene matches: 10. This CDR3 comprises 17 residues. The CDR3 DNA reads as TGTGCCAGCTCACCACTGCGACAGGGGGTGAGAGGTGAAAAACTGTTTTTT. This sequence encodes CASSPLRQGVRGEKLFF.

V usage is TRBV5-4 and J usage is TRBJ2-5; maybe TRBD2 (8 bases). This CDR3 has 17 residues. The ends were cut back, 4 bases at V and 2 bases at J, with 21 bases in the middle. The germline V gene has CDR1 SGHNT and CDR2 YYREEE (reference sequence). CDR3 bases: TGTGCCAGCAGCCCCGGGGGGGGGACAGATACACAAGAGACCCAGTACTTC. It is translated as CASSPGGGTDTQETQYF.

CDR3 DNA sequence: TGTGCCAGCAGCCAATGGACAGGGGGCTATGGCTACACCTTC. This codes for CASSQWTGGYGYTF. V and J are TRBV3-1 (or the pseudogene TRBV3-2) and TRBJ1-2; 10 bases align to TRBD1. The CDR3 contains 14 residues. V lost 2 bases to trimming and J lost 4 bases; unmatched junction nucleotides: 1. In germline, CDR1 is LGHDT, CDR2 YNNKEL (reference sequence).

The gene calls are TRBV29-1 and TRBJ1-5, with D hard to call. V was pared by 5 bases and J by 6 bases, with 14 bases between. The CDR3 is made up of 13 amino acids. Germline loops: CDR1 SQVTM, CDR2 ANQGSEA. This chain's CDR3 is CSVCEGVGQPQHF. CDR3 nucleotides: TGCAGCGTTTGCGAGGGTGTGGGTCAGCCCCAGCATTTT.

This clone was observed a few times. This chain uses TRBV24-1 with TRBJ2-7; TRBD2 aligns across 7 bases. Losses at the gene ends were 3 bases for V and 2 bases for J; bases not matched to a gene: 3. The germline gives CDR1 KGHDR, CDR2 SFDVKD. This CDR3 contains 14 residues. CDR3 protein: CATSDGLVPYEQYF. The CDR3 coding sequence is TGTGCCACCAGTGATGGACTAGTTCCCTACGAGCAGTACTTC.

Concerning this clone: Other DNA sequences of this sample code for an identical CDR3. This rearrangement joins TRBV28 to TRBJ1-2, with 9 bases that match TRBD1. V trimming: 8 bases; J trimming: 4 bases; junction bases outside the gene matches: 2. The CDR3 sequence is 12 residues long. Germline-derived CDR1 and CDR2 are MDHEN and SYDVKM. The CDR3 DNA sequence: TGTGCCAGCTCGGACAGGGGCTATGGCTACACCTTC. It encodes CASSDRGYGYTF.